This T cell receptor beta chain was observed in a study of blood T cell repertoires in COVID-19. The overall study: The United States, Italy and Spain supplied acute and convalescent COVID-19 samples. Sources were T cells, B-cell-depleted T cells, or PBMCs; the material itself was cDNA or gDNA.

In the original workflow: Estimates of nucleated cell counts were drawn from the amplification of reference gene primers. The assay was immunoSEQ multiplex PCR, and TCRdb's table has in-frame clones only and misses some. Clonal size and the V and J genes are those of that table, whereas D and trimming came from the DNA. The sample records 110,000 to 150,000 clones, more than 85% being singletons. Looked up from germline, CDR1 is GTSNPN and CDR2 is SVGIG (reference sequence). Trimming cost V 1 base and J 6 bases, with 15 bases left between them. The CDR3 consists of 14 residues. The sample consisted of peripheral blood. The J gene is TRBJ1-2, the V gene TRBV30; D ambiguous. The sequence was obtained from a man aged 55 to 70 with active or convalescent COVID-19. CDR3 in DNA: TGTGCCTGGAGTGGCGTCACGTATCAGGATGGCTACACCTTC. Its translation: CAWSGVTYQDGYTF.